This passage covers 27 T cell receptor beta chains from one sample sequenced in a study of CD8+ T cells in alopecia areata. TCR sequencing used cDNA made by reverse transcription of extracted RNA. Measured with immunoSEQ multiplex PCR; TCRdb has only the in-frame clones, and not every one. The profile shows approximately 180,000 clones, 64% of them singletons. As to treatment: oral pan-JAK inhibitor, 5-10 mg twice daily. The sample was CD4+ T cells sorted from blood, taken around week 50, from a patient treated with tofacitinib. These receptor sequences come from a human donor with alopecia areata.

This clone occurred a few times. CDR3 sequence reads: CASRPDRRGVTQYF. DNA for the CDR3: TGTGCCAGCAGACCAGACAGGCGGGGCGTGACCCAGTACTTC. The chain links TRBV7-8 to TRBJ2-5; the D call may be TRBD1 or TRBD2 (6 bases each). Germline V CDR1 and CDR2: SGHVS, FQNEAQ. The germline V and J ends were trimmed by 6 bases and 7 bases, with 18 bases remaining between them. The CDR3 is 14 amino acids.

The chain is built from TRBV19 and TRBJ1-1; D is unresolved. Germline CDR1 LNHDA, CDR2 SQIVND (reference sequence). The CDR3 has 12 residues. Trimming pared 6 bases from V and 1 base from J, leaving 6 bases between. CDR3: CASSLWNTEAFF. Written as DNA, the CDR3 is TGTGCCAGTAGCTTATGGAACACTGAAGCTTTCTTT.

This sequence joins TRBV11-1 and TRBJ2-1; TRBD2 matches 8 bases. Trimming removed 1 base from V and 1 base from J; junction bases left unmatched: 6. Germline CDR1 and CDR2: SGHAT and FQDESV (reference sequence). The CDR3 is 17 amino acids. The CDR3 spells CASSLDPTSGSYNEQFF. In DNA form, the CDR3 reads TGTGCCAGCAGCTTAGACCCTACTAGCGGATCCTACAATGAGCAGTTCTTC.

The chain joins TRBV7-2 to TRBJ2-3; D remains unclear. Trimming removed 8 bases at V and 4 bases at J, with 7 bases between. The CDR3 extends over 11 amino acids. CDR1 SGHTA and CDR2 FQGNSA come from the germline V gene. The DNA for the CDR3 is TGTGCCAGCGGTGGCGCAGATACGCAGTATTTT. This codes for CASGGADTQYF.

Comments on this clone: At one of its ends the junction is not consistent with the germline gene, which may arise from a read error. The sample holds other DNA sequences that translate to the same CDR3. The CDR3 bases are TGTGCCAGCAGTCCGACTGGACTAGCGGGGGAGAACGAACAGTACTTC. Encoded protein: CASSPTGLAGENEQYF. The V and J genes are TRBV7-2 and TRBJ2-7; 13 bases map to TRBD2. The CDR3 sequence is 16 residues long. Germline values: CDR1 SGHTA, CDR2 FQGNSA.

This clone was seen a few times. This rearrangement joins TRBV2 to TRBJ2-1, with D tentatively TRBD1 or TRBD2 (5 bases each). The CDR3 spans 14 residues. Germline V gene sequence: CDR1 SNHLY, CDR2 FYNNEI. Trimming left V 6 bases short and J 6 bases short, with 15 bases between. CDR3 bases: TGTGCCAGCAGGAGCCTTCGGGACGTCAATGAGCAGTTCTTC. Translating gives CASRSLRDVNEQFF.

This clone was counted a few times. V and J are TRBV9 and TRBJ2-3; 8 bases are shared with TRBD2. The CDR3 is 15 residues long. The V gene end was trimmed by 7 bases and the J gene end by 3 bases; junction bases not matched to a gene: 10. Germline V CDR1 and CDR2: SGDLS, YYNGEE. CDR3 sequence reads: CASDPHGGETDTQYF. As DNA, the CDR3 is TGTGCCAGCGACCCCCACGGGGGGGAGACAGATACGCAGTATTTT. The full variable domain, with the rest looked up from reference TRBV9 and TRBJ2-3, is DSGVTQTPKHLITATGQRVTLRCSPRSGDLSVYWYQQSLDQGLQFLIQYYNGEERAKGNILERFSAQQFPDLHSELNLSSLELGDSALYFCASDPHGGETDTQYFGPGTRLTVL.

V usage is TRBV30 and J usage is TRBJ2-3; 7 bases map to TRBD1. The CDR3 is 13 amino acids. The V gene end was trimmed by 7 bases and the J gene end by 4 bases; junction bases not matched to a gene: 8. The V gene's germline CDR1 is GTSNPN and CDR2 SVGIG (reference sequence). The CDR3 DNA sequence: TGTGCCTCTCGGACAGGTCTGGCAGATACGCAGTATTTT. Residues: CASRTGLADTQYF.

V and J are TRBV5-8 and TRBJ2-7, with a possible D match to TRBD1 (7 bases). Germline CDR1 and CDR2: SGHTS and YDEGEE. This CDR3 has 14 amino acids. Trimming removed 3 bases at V and 6 bases at J, with 16 bases between. The chain's CDR3 is CASSYPDRRGEQYF. The CDR3 coding sequence is TGTGCCAGCAGCTATCCGGACAGGAGGGGCGAGCAGTACTTC.

This clone was picked up one time. The chain carries TRBV2 and TRBJ2-4; tentatively, D is TRBD1 (5 bases). Trimming pared 0 bases from V and 7 bases from J, leaving 10 bases between. Germline CDR1 SNHLY, CDR2 FYNNEI. CDR3 length: 14 residues. The CDR3 DNA reads TGTGCCAGCAGTGAAGCCTGGCAGGGCAACATTCAGTACTTC. This codes for CASSEAWQGNIQYF.

The chain uses TRBV27 and TRBJ1-2; D not certain. Per the germline V gene, CDR1 is MNHEY and CDR2 is SMNVEV (reference sequence). Trimming took 6 bases from V and 5 from J, leaving 7 bases between them. This CDR3 comprises 11 residues. The DNA of the CDR3 is TGTGCCAGCAGAAATGTGTATGGCTACACCTTC. Translating it yields CASRNVYGYTF.

This clone was observed a handful of times. This chain uses TRBV29-1 with TRBJ2-5; 8 nucleotides align to TRBD1. V was clipped by 3 bases and J by 4 bases; unmatched bases: 7. The CDR3 is 14 residues long. The germline V gene encodes CDR1 SQVTM and CDR2 ANQGSEA. The CDR3 DNA reads as TGCAGCGTTGACAATCCAGGGGGCTTAGAGACCCAGTACTTC. It codes for CSVDNPGGLETQYF.

This clone was picked up one time. The V gene is TRBV15, the J gene TRBJ1-6; D ambiguous. V was pared by 0 bases and J by 9 bases, with 6 bases between. This CDR3 is built from 13 residues. Germline values: CDR1 LNHNV, CDR2 YYDKDF (reference sequence). CDR3 residues: CATSRDRSSPLHF. DNA for the CDR3: TGTGCCACCAGCAGAGATCGGAGTTCACCCCTCCACTTT.

The CDR3: CSVDGQAINTEAFF. The DNA for the CDR3 is TGCAGCGTTGACGGCCAGGCCATCAACACTGAAGCTTTCTTT. The chain recombines TRBV29-1 with TRBJ1-1; D unclear. The ends were cut back, 3 bases at V and 2 bases at J, with 13 bases in the middle. This CDR3 comprises 14 residues. Germline CDR1 SQVTM, CDR2 ANQGSEA.

The chain carries TRBV4-3 and TRBJ2-1; D not resolved. V was clipped by 0 bases and J by 2 bases, with 8 bases between them. Per germline, CDR1 LGHNA and CDR2 YSLEER. This CDR3 is 15 amino acids long. CDR3 DNA: TGCGCCAGCAGCCAAGAAAAGGGTGCCTACAATGAGCAGTTCTTC. This codes for CASSQEKGAYNEQFF.

Details on this clone: Other DNA sequences in the same sample also yield this CDR3. The CDR3 sequence is CASSFGGADTQYF. CDR3 nucleotide sequence: TGTGCCAGCAGCTTCGGGGGAGCGGATACGCAGTATTTT. The V and J genes are TRBV7-3 and TRBJ2-3; D might be TRBD2 (6 bases). Trimming stripped 3 bases from V and 6 bases from J, with 10 bases between. The germline V gene has CDR1 SGHTA and CDR2 FQGTGA. This CDR3 spans 13 amino acids.

This chain connects TRBV7-9 to TRBJ2-7; no clear D. CDR1 is SEHNR, CDR2 FQNEAQ, per germline (reference sequence). V was clipped by 5 bases and J by 5 bases, with 7 bases between them. The CDR3 covers 11 residues. The CDR3 spells CASSRSHEQYF. CDR3 nucleotides: TGTGCCAGCAGCCGAAGCCACGAGCAGTACTTC.

Concerning this clone: The same CDR3 can be traced to other DNA sequences in this sample. J is TRBJ1-5 and V is TRBV29-1, with TRBD1 as a possible D gene (5 bases). This CDR3 has 13 residues. Germline V lookup: CDR1 SQVTM, CDR2 ANQGSEA. Trimming took 4 bases from V and 0 from J, leaving 7 bases between them. CDR3 sequence (DNA): TGCAGCGTTGGGGGGAATAGCAATCAGCCCCAGCATTTT. Translating gives CSVGGNSNQPQHF.

This clone was observed a single time. This sequence joins TRBV29-1 and TRBJ2-3; D gene uncertain. Between the trimmed V and J ends, which lost 6 bases and 0 bases, there was a span of 16 bases. From germline, CDR1 is SQVTM and CDR2 ANQGSEA. The CDR3 is made up of 15 amino acids. The CDR3 reads CSVRRRVSSTDTQYF. Here the CDR3 DNA reads TGCAGCGTGAGGCGCCGCGTTTCTAGCACAGATACGCAGTATTTT.

DNA for the CDR3: TGCAGTGCTCTCAGCTATGGCTACACCTTC. This encodes CSALSYGYTF. The chain couples TRBV20-1 to TRBJ1-2; no clear D. CDR3 length equals 10 residues. Trimming took off 5 bases at V and 4 bases at J, with 5 bases between the two ends. Germline V gene sequence: CDR1 DFQATT, CDR2 SNEGSKA (reference sequence).

This clone showed up just once. CDR3 sequence reads: CSVRTGEIGGYTF. The CDR3 bases are TGCAGCGTAAGGACAGGGGAGATTGGTGGCTACACCTTC. The chain uses TRBV29-1 and TRBJ1-2; the match to TRBD1 covers 9 bases. Germline assignment: CDR1 SQVTM and CDR2 ANQGSEA. V dropped 6 bases and J dropped 7; count of bases not matched to a gene: 9. CDR3 length: 13 residues.

The rearrangement links TRBV2 to TRBJ1-2; 11 bases align to TRBD1. The CDR3 extends over 14 amino acids. Trimming at V came to 7 bases and at J to 4 bases, leaving 5 bases not matched to a gene. Germline CDR1 is SNHLY and CDR2 is FYNNEI. The CDR3 DNA follows: TGTGCCAGCACCGGACAGGGGGCGGGCTATGGCTACACCTTC. As protein: CASTGQGAGYGYTF.

This clone was found a few times. The chain is built from TRBV7-9 and TRBJ2-1; D gene ambiguous. Germline loops: CDR1 SEHNR, CDR2 FQNEAQ (reference sequence). The V end lost 2 bases, the J end lost 13 bases, and 15 bases lay between the germline ends. The CDR3 runs to 13 residues. The CDR3: CASSLYGSEAQFF. The DNA of the CDR3 is TGTGCCAGCAGCTTATACGGCAGTGAGGCTCAGTTCTTC.

This clone turned up a few times. This chain joins TRBV21-1 and TRBJ2-7; the table's D call, TRBD2, was not checked against the DNA. TRBV21-1 represents a pseudogene. CDR3 length equals 16 residues. The CDR3 region is CASSKPPGEISYEQYF. CDR3 in DNA: TGTGCCAGCAGCAAACCCCCGGGGGAGATCTCCTACGAGCAGTACTTC.

Regarding this clone: Distinct nucleotide sequences in the sample also encode this CDR3. This chain uses TRBV20-1 with TRBJ2-3; no reliable D call. V lost 2 bases, J lost 3 bases, and 0 bases lay in between. Germline V gene sequence: CDR1 DFQATT, CDR2 SNEGSKA (reference sequence). The CDR3 loop spans 10 amino acids. CDR3 DNA: TGCAGTGCTAGAACAGATACGCAGTATTTT. It translates to CSARTDTQYF.

J is TRBJ2-1 and V is TRBV9; 9 positions agree with TRBD2. Germline assignment: CDR1 SGDLS and CDR2 YYNGEE. The CDR3 has 13 amino acids. The J segment lost 5 bases and the V segment lost 7 bases, leaving 4 bases of the junction unmatched. The CDR3 reads CASGTSLNNEQFF. The CDR3 region has the DNA TGTGCCAGCGGGACTAGCCTAAACAATGAGCAGTTCTTC. The full variable domain, with the rest looked up from reference TRBV9 and TRBJ2-1, is DSGVTQTPKHLITATGQRVTLRCSPRSGDLSVYWYQQSLDQGLQFLIQYYNGEERAKGNILERFSAQQFPDLHSELNLSSLELGDSALYFCASGTSLNNEQFFGPGTRLTVL.

The chain links TRBV27 to TRBJ2-6; the D gene could be TRBD1 or TRBD2 (5 bases each). V was clipped by 7 bases and J by 0 bases, with 7 bases between them. The germline V gene has CDR1 MNHEY and CDR2 SMNVEV (reference sequence). This CDR3 is 14 amino acids long. The CDR3 loop reads CASTGTSGANVLTF. CDR3 bases: TGTGCCAGCACAGGGACCTCTGGGGCCAACGTCCTGACTTTC.